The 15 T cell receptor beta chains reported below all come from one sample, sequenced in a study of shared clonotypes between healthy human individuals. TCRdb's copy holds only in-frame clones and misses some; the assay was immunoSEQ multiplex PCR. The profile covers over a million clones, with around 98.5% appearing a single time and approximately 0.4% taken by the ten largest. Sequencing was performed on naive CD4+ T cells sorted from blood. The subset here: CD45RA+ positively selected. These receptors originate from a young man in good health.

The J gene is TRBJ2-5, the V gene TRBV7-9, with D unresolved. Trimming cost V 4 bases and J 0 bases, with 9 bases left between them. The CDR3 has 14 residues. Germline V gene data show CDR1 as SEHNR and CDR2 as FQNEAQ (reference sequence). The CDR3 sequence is CASSSQQYQETQYF. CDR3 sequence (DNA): TGTGCCAGCAGCTCACAGCAGTACCAAGAGACCCAGTACTTC.

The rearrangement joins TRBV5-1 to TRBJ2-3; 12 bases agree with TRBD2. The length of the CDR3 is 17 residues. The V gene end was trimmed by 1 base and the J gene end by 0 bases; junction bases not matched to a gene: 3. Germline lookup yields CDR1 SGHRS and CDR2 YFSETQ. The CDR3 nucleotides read TGCGCCAGCAGCTTGCTGACTAGCGGGGGTAGCACAGATACGCAGTATTTT. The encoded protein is CASSLLTSGGSTDTQYF.

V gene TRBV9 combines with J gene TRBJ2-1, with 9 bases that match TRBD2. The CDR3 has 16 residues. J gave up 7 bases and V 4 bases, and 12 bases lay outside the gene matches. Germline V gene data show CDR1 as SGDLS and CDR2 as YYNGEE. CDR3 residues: CASSPRAGGRVNEQFF. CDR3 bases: TGTGCCAGCAGCCCCCGGGCTGGCGGGAGGGTAAATGAGCAGTTCTTC.

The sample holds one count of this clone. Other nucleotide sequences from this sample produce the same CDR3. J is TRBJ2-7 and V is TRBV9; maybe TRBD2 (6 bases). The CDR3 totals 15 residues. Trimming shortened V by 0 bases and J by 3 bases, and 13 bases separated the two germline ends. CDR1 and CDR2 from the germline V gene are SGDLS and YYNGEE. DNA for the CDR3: TGTGCCAGCAGCGTAGGGGGTAGCGGAAACTACGAGCAGTACTTC. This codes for CASSVGGSGNYEQYF.

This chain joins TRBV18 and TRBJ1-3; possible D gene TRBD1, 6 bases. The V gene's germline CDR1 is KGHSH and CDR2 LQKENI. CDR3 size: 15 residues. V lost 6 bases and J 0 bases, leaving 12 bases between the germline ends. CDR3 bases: TGTGCCAGCTCGGCAGGGGCGAGCTCTGGAAACACCATATATTTT. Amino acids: CASSAGASSGNTIYF. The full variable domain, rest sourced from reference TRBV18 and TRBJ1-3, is NAGVMQNPRHLVRRRGQEARLRCSPMKGHSHVYWYRQLPEEGLKFMVYLQKENIIDESGMPKERFSAEFPKEGPSILRIQQVVRGDSAAYFCASSAGASSGNTIYFGEGSWLTVV.

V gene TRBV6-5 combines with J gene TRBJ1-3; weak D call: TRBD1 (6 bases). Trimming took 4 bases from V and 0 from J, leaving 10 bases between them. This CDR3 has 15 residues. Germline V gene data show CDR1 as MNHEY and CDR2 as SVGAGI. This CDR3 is CASSSWGPSGNTIYF. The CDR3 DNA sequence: TGTGCCAGCAGTTCCTGGGGGCCCTCTGGAAACACCATATATTTT.

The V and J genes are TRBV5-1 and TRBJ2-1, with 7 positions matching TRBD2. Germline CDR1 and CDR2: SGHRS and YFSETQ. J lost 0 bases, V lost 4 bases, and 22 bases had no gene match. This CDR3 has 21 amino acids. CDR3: CASSAHRSRLADGSSYNEQFF. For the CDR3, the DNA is TGCGCCAGCAGCGCCCACCGGTCAAGACTAGCCGACGGCAGCTCCTACAATGAGCAGTTCTTC.

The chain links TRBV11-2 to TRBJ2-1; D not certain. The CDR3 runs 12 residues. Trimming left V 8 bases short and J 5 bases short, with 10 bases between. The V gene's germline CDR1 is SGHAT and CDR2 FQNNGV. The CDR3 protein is CASGSGNNEQFF. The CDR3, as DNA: TGTGCCAGCGGATCCGGAAACAATGAGCAGTTCTTC.

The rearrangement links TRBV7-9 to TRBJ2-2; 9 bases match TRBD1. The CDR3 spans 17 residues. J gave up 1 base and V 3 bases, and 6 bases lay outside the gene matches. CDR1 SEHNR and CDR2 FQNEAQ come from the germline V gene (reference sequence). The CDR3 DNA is TGTGCCAGCAGCTTGATCGGGGGACAGGGGAACACCGGGGAGCTGTTTTTT. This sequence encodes CASSLIGGQGNTGELFF.

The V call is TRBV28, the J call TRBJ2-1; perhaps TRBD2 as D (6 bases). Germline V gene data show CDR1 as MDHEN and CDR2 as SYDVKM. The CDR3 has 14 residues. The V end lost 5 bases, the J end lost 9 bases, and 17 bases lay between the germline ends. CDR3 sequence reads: CASSSLGTLIEQFF. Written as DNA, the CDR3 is TGTGCCAGCAGTAGTCTAGGGACTTTAATTGAGCAGTTCTTC.

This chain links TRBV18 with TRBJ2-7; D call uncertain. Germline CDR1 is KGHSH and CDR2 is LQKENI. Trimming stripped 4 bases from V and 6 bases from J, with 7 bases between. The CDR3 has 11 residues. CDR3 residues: CASSLQSEQYF. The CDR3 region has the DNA TGTGCCAGCTCACTTCAGAGCGAGCAGTACTTC.

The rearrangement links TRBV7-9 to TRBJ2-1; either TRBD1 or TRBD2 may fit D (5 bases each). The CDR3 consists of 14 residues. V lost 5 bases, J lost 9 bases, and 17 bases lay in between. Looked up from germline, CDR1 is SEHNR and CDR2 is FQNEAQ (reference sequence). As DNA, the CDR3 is TGTGCCAGCAGCCTGCTAGCAGGGCTCGGTGAGCAGTTCTTC. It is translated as CASSLLAGLGEQFF.

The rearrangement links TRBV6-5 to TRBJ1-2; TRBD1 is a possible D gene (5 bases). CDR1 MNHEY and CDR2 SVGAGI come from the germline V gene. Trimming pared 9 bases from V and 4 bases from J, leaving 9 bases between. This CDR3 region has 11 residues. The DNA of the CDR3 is TGTGCCAGTACAAGGGGCTATGGCTACACCTTC. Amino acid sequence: CASTRGYGYTF.

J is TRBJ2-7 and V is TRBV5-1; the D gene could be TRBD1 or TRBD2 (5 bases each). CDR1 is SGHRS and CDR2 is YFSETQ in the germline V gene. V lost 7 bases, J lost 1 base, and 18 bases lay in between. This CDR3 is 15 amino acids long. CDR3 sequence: CASAKRNGGSYEQYF. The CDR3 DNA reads TGCGCCAGCGCCAAGAGGAATGGGGGATCCTACGAGCAGTACTTC.

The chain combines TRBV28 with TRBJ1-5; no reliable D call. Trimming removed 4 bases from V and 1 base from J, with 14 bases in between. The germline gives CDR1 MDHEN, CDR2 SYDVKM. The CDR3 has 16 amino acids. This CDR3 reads CASSSRTPRSNQPQHF. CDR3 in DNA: TGTGCCAGCAGTTCAAGGACCCCAAGGAGCAATCAGCCCCAGCATTTT.